Sequencing of this T cell receptor beta chain was carried out in a study of T cells expressing NK-cell markers. TCRdb re-called the 5' RACE reads and catalogs CDR3 proteins one per entry, DNA excluded. The sample includes 120,000 to 150,000 distinct CDR3 sequences. Sample: blood T cells: a sorted CD56 or NKG2C T cell subset, CD4+ or CD8+ T cells, or bulk PBMC T cells (not recorded which). The source of this sequence is a man in his late teens or twenties in good health.

CDR3 amino acids: CATSGAIAGVRSGELFF. The chain carries TRBV24-1 and TRBJ2-2; TCRdb indicates TRBD2, and absent DNA this call remains unverified. CDR1 and CDR2 (germline): KGHDR, SFDVKD. The CDR3 sequence is 17 residues long.